These T cell receptor beta chains were read from a single sample in a study of beta chain features in type 1 diabetes. Using immunoSEQ multiplex PCR, the repertoire was profiled, and TCRdb retains in-frame clones only, with some absent. The sample contains hundreds of thousands of clones, about a sixth of which appear only once. The sample was naive CD4+ T cells from blood. The receptors come from a woman in her late teens or twenties in good health. The CDR3 runs from the conserved cysteine through the conserved F or W. Each record gives: V gene, clone size, J gene, D gene, CDR3 DNA, CDR3 protein. D genes are given only for firm matches. Clone size is not always given. Where it is, it says once, few, many or a class for expanded clones.

TRBV29-1	few	TRBJ2-1	-	TGCAGCGGAAATGTTGCGGGGTACGAGCAGTTCTTC	CSGNVAGYEQFF
TRBV6-1	-	TRBJ1-1	-	TGTGCCAGCAGGACAGGATCGGTGAACACTGAAGCTTTCTTT	CASRTGSVNTEAFF
TRBV6-6	few	TRBJ2-1	TRBD2	TGTGCCATCAGGAACCTAGCGGGAATGGGCAATGAGCAGTTCTTC	CAIRNLAGMGNEQFF
TRBV21-1	-	TRBJ2-7	-	TGTGCCAGCAGCAATGGACAGGGTGTGTACGAGCAGTACTTC	CASSNGQGVYEQYF
TRBV6-6	few	TRBJ1-5	-	TGTGCCAGCAGTTACTCGTACGGGATTGAACAGCCCCAGCATTTT	CASSYSYGIEQPQHF
TRBV4-3	-	TRBJ2-7	TRBD2	TGCGCCAGCAGCCAAGTAGCGGGAGGCAGGGAGCAGTACTTC	CASSQVAGGREQYF
TRBV7-2	few	TRBJ2-1	TRBD2	TGTGCCAGCAGAACTAGCGGGGTGTACAATGAGCAGTTCTTC	CASRTSGVYNEQFF
TRBV20-1	few	TRBJ2-7	-	TGCAGTGCTAGACCGGAATACGAGCAGTACTTC	CSARPEYEQYF
TRBV9	-	TRBJ2-3	-	TGTGCCAGCAGCGTGGGCCAGGCCACGCAATCGCAGTATTTT	CASSVGQATQSQYF
TRBV29-1	few	TRBJ2-1	-	TGCAGCGGGGGACGGACTAATGAGCAGTTCTTC	CSGGRTNEQFF
TRBV4-3	-	TRBJ2-1	-	TGCGCCAGCAGGAATACATATCGGAATGAGCAGTTCTTC	CASRNTYRNEQFF
TRBV13	few	TRBJ1-2	-	TGTGCCAGCAGCCGATTCCCAGGGGACGGCTACACCTTC	CASSRFPGDGYTF
TRBV5-6	-	TRBJ2-3	TRBD1	TGTGCCTACAGGGGAATCACAGATACGCAGTATTTT	CAYRGITDTQYF
TRBV4-2	-	TRBJ1-5	-	TGTGCCAGCAGCCAAGGGGCTAGCAATCAGCCCCAGCATTTT	CASSQGASNQPQHF
TRBV28	few	TRBJ1-5	-	TGTGCCAGCAGTTCTACCCACGGCAGTTTGCATTTT	CASSSTHGSLHF
TRBV7-6	-	TRBJ2-7	-	TGTGCCAGCAGCTTAGCTAGCGGTAGCTCCTACGAGCAGTACTTC	CASSLASGSSYEQYF
TRBV28	-	TRBJ2-1	-	TGTGCCAGCAGTTTATTCCCTCTCACTAGGGATGAGCAGTTCTTC	CASSLFPLTRDEQFF
TRBV28	few	TRBJ2-1	TRBD2	TGTGCCAGCAGGGGGGACGGGAGGACCTCCTACAATGAGCAGTTCTTC	CASRGDGRTSYNEQFF
TRBV11-3	few	TRBJ1-1	-	TGTGCCAGCAGCCGGAACAGTTACACTGAAGCTTTCTTT	CASSRNSYTEAFF
TRBV7-9	-	TRBJ1-1	-	TGTGCCAGCAGCTTATTAATGAACACTGAAGCTTTCTTT	CASSLLMNTEAFF
TRBV2	-	TRBJ1-3	-	TGTGCCAGCAGTGTTAGGCTTTCGAGGTTTGGAAACACCATATATTTT	CASSVRLSRFGNTIYF
TRBV5-1	-	TRBJ2-5	-	TGCGCCAGCAGCTTTAAGTCCGCCCAAGAGACCCAGTACTTC	CASSFKSAQETQYF
TRBV29-1	-	TRBJ2-5	-	TGCAGCGTTTTAGGACCGGGAGAGACCCAGTACTTC	CSVLGPGETQYF
TRBV7-2	few	TRBJ2-3	-	TGTGCCAGCAGGACCAATAGGGGCACAGATACGCAGTATTTT	CASRTNRGTDTQYF
TRBV7-9	few	TRBJ2-1	TRBD2	TGTGCCAGCAGCCCTAGGGGGACTAGCATCGATGAGCAGTTCTTC	CASSPRGTSIDEQFF
TRBV7-3	-	TRBJ2-7	TRBD2	TGTGCCAGCAGCTTAAACCCGACTAGCGGGAGATACGAGCAGTACTTC	CASSLNPTSGRYEQYF
TRBV5-1	-	TRBJ2-3	TRBD2	TGCGCCAGCAGCTTATCCCTAGCGGGATCTACAGATACGCAGTATTTT	CASSLSLAGSTDTQYF
TRBV18	-	TRBJ1-2	-	TGTGCCAGCTCACCACAGCACATCTGGGGCTACACCTTC	CASSPQHIWGYTF
TRBV19	-	TRBJ1-4	TRBD1	TGTGCCAGTAGCTTGGGACAGGGTTTCGAAAAACTGTTTTTT	CASSLGQGFEKLFF
TRBV7-9	-	TRBJ2-1	TRBD2	TGTGCCAGCAGCTTCCTAGCGGGAAACAATGAGCAGTTCTTC	CASSFLAGNNEQFF
TRBV15	-	TRBJ2-2	TRBD1	TGTGCCACCACACAGGGGCGTTACACCGGGGAGCTGTTTTTT	CATTQGRYTGELFF
TRBV28	-	TRBJ1-2	-	TGTGCCAGCAGTTTATCCGGGGGTTATGGCTACACCTTC	CASSLSGGYGYTF
TRBV14	-	TRBJ2-2	-	TGTGCCAGCAGGTCTGCGAACACCGGGGAGCTGTTTTTT	CASRSANTGELFF
TRBV27	few	TRBJ2-1	TRBD2	TGTGCCAGCAGAATAGCGGGAGGGACCGTTCATGAGCAGTTCTTC	CASRIAGGTVHEQFF
TRBV5-4	-	TRBJ2-7	TRBD1	TGTGCCAGCAGCCGGACAGGGGGCCAATACGAGCAGTACTTC	CASSRTGGQYEQYF
TRBV5-1	-	TRBJ2-6	TRBD1	TGCGCCAGCAGCCCAGGACAGGCCTACTCTGGGGCCAACGTCCTGACTTTC	CASSPGQAYSGANVLTF
TRBV5-1	-	TRBJ2-5	TRBD1	TGCGCCAGCAGCACACAGGACAGGGAAGGGGAGACCCAGTACTTC	CASSTQDREGETQYF
TRBV5-1	few	TRBJ1-5	-	TGCGCCAGCAGCTTTAACGGTGACAATCAGCCCCAGCATTTT	CASSFNGDNQPQHF
TRBV7-2	-	TRBJ2-5	TRBD2	TGTGCCAGCAGCTCTCTTAGCGGGGGGGAGACCCAGTACTTC	CASSSLSGGETQYF
TRBV19	-	TRBJ1-2	-	TGTGCCAGTAGCCTTCGTCTTCGAGACTATGGCTACACCTTC	CASSLRLRDYGYTF
TRBV25-1	-	TRBJ1-1	TRBD1	TGTGCCAGCAGTGAGCCTCCAGGGGGCTCTGGGAACACTGAAGCTTTCTTT	CASSEPPGGSGNTEAFF
TRBV19	-	TRBJ2-2	TRBD1	TGTGCCAGTGGGACAGGACTCAGCGCGACCGGGGAGCTGTTTTTT	CASGTGLSATGELFF
TRBV10-2	-	TRBJ2-3	-	TGCGCCAGCAAACTAGCCGAGATGACAGATACGCAGTATTTT	CASKLAEMTDTQYF
TRBV28	few	TRBJ2-7	-	TGTGCCAGCAGTTTGACTCCAGGTGCCTACGAGCAGTACTTC	CASSLTPGAYEQYF
TRBV10-3	few	TRBJ2-2	-	TGTGCCATCAGTGAGTCACAGCATAACACCGGGGAGCTGTTTTTT	CAISESQHNTGELFF
TRBV5-4	-	TRBJ2-5	-	TGTGCCAGCAGCTTGGTAGGGCAAGAGACCCAGTACTTC	CASSLVGQETQYF
TRBV29-1	few	TRBJ2-7	-	TGCAGCGTGGGATCCCTCCCGGGACTTTCTCCTTACGAGCAGTACTTC	CSVGSLPGLSPYEQYF
TRBV5-8	-	TRBJ2-1	TRBD1	TGTGCCAGCAGCTTGGATCAGTTGACAGGGAATAATGAGCAGTTCTTC	CASSLDQLTGNNEQFF
TRBV7-3	-	TRBJ2-7	TRBD1	TGTGCCAGCAGCTTAAGCCGGGACAGGGGGCACGAGCAGTACTTC	CASSLSRDRGHEQYF
TRBV9	-	TRBJ1-1	-	TGTGCCAGCAGCGCGGACGGGGGGAACACTGAAGCTTTCTTT	CASSADGGNTEAFF
TRBV28	-	TRBJ2-7	TRBD1	TGTGCCAGCAGTTTATCCGGGACAGGGATTTACGAGCAGTACTTC	CASSLSGTGIYEQYF
TRBV28	few	TRBJ2-4	TRBD2	TGTGCCAGCAGTTCGGCGGGAGGTGGGTCCAAAAACATTCAGTACTTC	CASSSAGGGSKNIQYF
TRBV6-5	few	TRBJ2-1	TRBD2	TGTGCCAGCAGTTACTCGACTAGCGGGAGCTATGAGCAGTTCTTC	CASSYSTSGSYEQFF
TRBV29-1	few	TRBJ2-5	TRBD1	TGCAGCGTTGAGACAGGGAGTACAGAGACCCAGTACTTC	CSVETGSTETQYF
TRBV27	few	TRBJ2-3	TRBD2	TGTGCCAGCAGTACTAGCGGGAGGGAAGCAGATACGCAGTATTTT	CASSTSGREADTQYF
TRBV10-3	few	TRBJ1-2	TRBD1	TGTGCCATCAGTGGACAGGGGGACGATGGCTACACCTTC	CAISGQGDDGYTF
TRBV19	few	TRBJ2-1	-	TGTGCCAGTAGCCTCGGACCGGGACTTGGAAACAATGAGCAGTTCTTC	CASSLGPGLGNNEQFF